This TCR beta chain was sequenced in a study of PD-L1 blockade in urothelial cancer. At the level of the study: Blood analysis occurred 3 weeks (second dose) and 6 weeks after treatment start. Study-level results: Pretreatment TCR clonality in blood under the median foretold superior survival.

TCRdb's table, derived via immunoSEQ multiplex PCR, lists solely in-frame clones and lacks some. The sample consists of about 43,000 clones, 83% of them appearing once. V gave up 1 base and J gave up 7 bases, with 17 bases separating them. This CDR3 has 15 residues. Germline-derived CDR1 and CDR2 are GTSNPN and SVGIG (reference sequence). The time point is: peripheral blood 6 weeks after treatment start. Locally advanced or metastatic urothelial carcinoma was present in patients. This clone was counted only a few times. Its antigen is undetermined. Sample: PBMCs, taken around atezolizumab (anti-PD-L1) treatment. This chain joins TRBV30 and TRBJ1-3; tentatively, D is TRBD1 (5 bases). This clonotype was obtained from a man aged 60-69 years with urothelial cancer. The CDR3 DNA follows: TGTGCCTGGAGTGGGGGGACTGCGGTTGGGAACACCATATATTTT. Its translation: CAWSGGTAVGNTIYF.